The sequence of this TCR beta chain was determined in a study of T cell responses to AZD1222 COVID-19 vaccine. Study as a whole: Pooled samples include second doses given at about 4 or 12 weeks. General study points: Clonal diversity may have been underestimated, and the donors were mostly white British, with more females than males. AZD1222 recipients seropositive at baseline numbered only five or six.

In germline, CDR1 is SGHTA, CDR2 FQGNSA. This CDR3 comprises 17 residues. V lost 1 base to trimming and J lost 7 bases, with 22 bases between them. To note about this clone: Its antigen is undetermined.

Measured with immunoSEQ multiplex PCR; TCRdb has only the in-frame clones, and not every one. This sample carries over 150,000 clones, about 85% of them seen once, and the ten largest clones take approximately 2.5%. The sample here was peripheral blood, taken on day 0 of AZD1222 vaccination. The clonotype comes from an adult in good health. V gene TRBV7-2 combines with J gene TRBJ1-2, with a possible D match to TRBD1 (5 bases). The CDR3 DNA sequence: TGTGCCAGCAGCTTAGAGTTAGGGAGGGGCCTCCGGGGTGGCTACACCTTC. Residues: CASSLELGRGLRGGYTF. The full variable domain, rest sourced from reference TRBV7-2 and TRBJ1-2, is GAGVSQSPSNKVTEKGKDVELRCDPISGHTALYWYRQSLGQGLEFLIYFQGNSAPDKSGLPSDRFSAERTGGSVSTLTIQRTQQEDSAVYLCASSLELGRGLRGGYTFGSGTRLTVV.